These T cell receptor beta chains were read from a single sample in a study of cytomegalovirus exposure and HLA in healthy donors. Libraries were prepared by immunoSEQ multiplex PCR; TCRdb keeps only in-frame clonotypes and omits some of them. The sample has roughly 120,000 clones, around 81% seen once. The sequenced sample was PBMCs. These TCRs come from a woman in her thirties or forties in good health and CMV-seronegative. The CDR3 runs from the conserved cysteine through the conserved F or W. A D gene is named only where the DNA matches it firmly. Not all rows give a size; the values are once, few, many and, for expanded clones, a class.

J gene: TRBJ2-5; V gene: TRBV7-2; D gene: TRBD2; clone size: .; CDR3 length: 17; CDR3 DNA: TGTGCCAGCAGCAGGAGTCTCGGAACTAGCGGCGGGGAGACCCAGTACTTC; CDR3 protein: CASSRSLGTSGGETQYF
J gene: TRBJ1-5; V gene: TRBV6-6; D gene: TRBD1; clone size: .; CDR3 length: 13; CDR3 DNA: TGTGCCAGCAGGACAGGGGGCGGGCAGCCCCAGCATTTT; CDR3 protein: CASRTGGGQPQHF
J gene: TRBJ2-1; V gene: TRBV9; D gene: TRBD2; clone size: .; CDR3 length: 15; CDR3 DNA: TGTGCCAGCACCCCAGGACTAGCGGGCCTTGGCGAGCAGTTCTTC; CDR3 protein: CASTPGLAGLGEQFF
J gene: TRBJ2-3; V gene: TRBV7-8; D gene: .; clone size: .; CDR3 length: 16; CDR3 DNA: TGTGCCAGCAGCCACGCAACTAGCCCTGTGGCAGATACGCAGTATTTT; CDR3 protein: CASSHATSPVADTQYF
J gene: TRBJ1-3; V gene: TRBV20-1; D gene: .; clone size: .; CDR3 length: 11; CDR3 DNA: TGCAGTGCTAGCACTGGAAACACCATATATTTT; CDR3 protein: CSASTGNTIYF
J gene: TRBJ1-3; V gene: TRBV2; D gene: .; clone size: .; CDR3 length: 17; CDR3 DNA: TGTGCCAGCAGGCTAAAACCCGCCGTGGGGGGTGGAAACACCATATATTTT; CDR3 protein: CASRLKPAVGGGNTIYF
J gene: TRBJ2-1; V gene: TRBV4-1; D gene: TRBD2; clone size: few; CDR3 length: 18; CDR3 DNA: TGCGCCAGCAGCCAAGGGACTAGCGGGAGGGGGAGTAACAATGAGCAGTTCTTC; CDR3 protein: CASSQGTSGRGSNNEQFF
J gene: TRBJ2-7; V gene: TRBV6-5; D gene: TRBD2; clone size: .; CDR3 length: 15; CDR3 DNA: TGTGCCAGCTCCAGACTAGCGGGGGGACTCTACGAGCAGTACTTC; CDR3 protein: CASSRLAGGLYEQYF
J gene: TRBJ2-7; V gene: TRBV7-9; D gene: TRBD1; clone size: .; CDR3 length: 16; CDR3 DNA: TGTTCCAGCAGCTGGTCGGGGGACAGGGGCTCCTACGAGCAGTACTTC; CDR3 protein: CSSSWSGDRGSYEQYF
J gene: TRBJ2-7; V gene: TRBV19; D gene: TRBD1; clone size: .; CDR3 length: 14; CDR3 DNA: TGTGCCAGTAGTAGGGGACAGGTGAATGCCGAGCAGTACTTC; CDR3 protein: CASSRGQVNAEQYF
J gene: TRBJ1-4; V gene: TRBV5-1; D gene: .; clone size: .; CDR3 length: 12; CDR3 DNA: TGCGCCAGCAGCTTCGGGGGTGAAAAACTGTTTTTT; CDR3 protein: CASSFGGEKLFF
J gene: TRBJ1-1; V gene: TRBV10-2; D gene: .; clone size: few; CDR3 length: 15; CDR3 DNA: TGCGCCAGCAGTGAGATGGGGAGTTGGAACACTGAAGCTTTCTTT; CDR3 protein: CASSEMGSWNTEAFF
J gene: TRBJ1-4; V gene: TRBV11-2; D gene: TRBD1; clone size: few; CDR3 length: 13; CDR3 DNA: TGTGCCAGCAGCTTGGGGACAGATGAAAAACTGTTTTTT; CDR3 protein: CASSLGTDEKLFF
J gene: TRBJ1-2; V gene: TRBV5-6; D gene: .; clone size: once; CDR3 length: 16; CDR3 DNA: TGTGCCAGCAGGGGAGGGGTCGATGATGGGTACTATGGCTACACCTTC; CDR3 protein: CASRGGVDDGYYGYTF
J gene: TRBJ1-2; V gene: TRBV27; D gene: .; clone size: few; CDR3 length: 15; CDR3 DNA: TGTGCCAGCAGTCCCACCCGGACGGGGAACTATGGCTACACCTTC; CDR3 protein: CASSPTRTGNYGYTF
J gene: TRBJ1-2; V gene: TRBV28; D gene: TRBD1; clone size: .; CDR3 length: 13; CDR3 DNA: TGTGCCAGCAGCTCCGGGACAGGGCGCGGCTACACCTTC; CDR3 protein: CASSSGTGRGYTF
J gene: TRBJ2-1; V gene: TRBV2; D gene: .; clone size: once; CDR3 length: 14; CDR3 DNA: TGTGCCAGCAGCCCCCAGGGGCGCGTGAATGAGCAGTTCTTC; CDR3 protein: CASSPQGRVNEQFF
J gene: TRBJ1-1; V gene: TRBV28; D gene: .; clone size: .; CDR3 length: 12; CDR3 DNA: TGTGCCAGCAGTTTACGGAGGGTTGAAGCTTTCTTT; CDR3 protein: CASSLRRVEAFF
J gene: TRBJ1-5; V gene: TRBV4-2; D gene: .; clone size: .; CDR3 length: 17; CDR3 DNA: TGTGCCAGCAGCCAAGGCGGAGGTAGTTCCTCAAATCAGCCCCAGCATTTT; CDR3 protein: CASSQGGGSSSNQPQHF
J gene: TRBJ2-7; V gene: TRBV7-9; D gene: TRBD2; clone size: few; CDR3 length: 15; CDR3 DNA: TGTGCCAGCAGCAACCTAGCGGGAGAACTATACGAGCAGTACTTC; CDR3 protein: CASSNLAGELYEQYF
J gene: TRBJ2-1; V gene: TRBV7-3; D gene: TRBD2; clone size: .; CDR3 length: 12; CDR3 DNA: TGTGCCAGCAGCTTACTAGCGGGGGAGCAGTTCTTC; CDR3 protein: CASSLLAGEQFF
J gene: TRBJ2-1; V gene: TRBV15; D gene: TRBD2; clone size: .; CDR3 length: 16; CDR3 DNA: TGTGCCACCAGCAGCCTTAGCGGGAGGGCAGACAATGAGCAGTTCTTC; CDR3 protein: CATSSLSGRADNEQFF
J gene: TRBJ1-2; V gene: TRBV18; D gene: TRBD1; clone size: .; CDR3 length: 16; CDR3 DNA: TGTGCCAGCTCACATGGGGACAGGCGAGTACCCTATGGCTACACCTTC; CDR3 protein: CASSHGDRRVPYGYTF
J gene: TRBJ2-5; V gene: TRBV28; D gene: .; clone size: .; CDR3 length: 14; CDR3 DNA: TGTGCCAGCAGTTCTAGGGGTTGGGAAGAGACCCAGTACTTC; CDR3 protein: CASSSRGWEETQYF
J gene: TRBJ2-1; V gene: TRBV5-1; D gene: .; clone size: .; CDR3 length: 15; CDR3 DNA: TGCGCCAGCAGCTTTGGGCCCGGAGGGGCGAATGAGCAGTTCTTC; CDR3 protein: CASSFGPGGANEQFF
J gene: TRBJ1-1; V gene: TRBV7-9; D gene: .; clone size: few; CDR3 length: 10; CDR3 DNA: TGTGCGATAGTTATGGTGGAAGCTTTCTTT; CDR3 protein: CAIVMVEAFF
J gene: TRBJ1-2; V gene: TRBV11-2; D gene: .; clone size: .; CDR3 length: 14; CDR3 DNA: TGTGCCAGCAGCCTCCGAGGGGGAAACTATGGCTACACCTTC; CDR3 protein: CASSLRGGNYGYTF
J gene: TRBJ1-3; V gene: TRBV19; D gene: .; clone size: .; CDR3 length: 14; CDR3 DNA: TGTGCCAGTAGAGACAGGCCATCTGGAAACACCATATATTTT; CDR3 protein: CASRDRPSGNTIYF
J gene: TRBJ1-1; V gene: TRBV5-1; D gene: .; clone size: .; CDR3 length: 14; CDR3 DNA: TGCGCCAGCAGCTTAGGACAGATGAACACTGAAGCTTTCTTT; CDR3 protein: CASSLGQMNTEAFF
J gene: TRBJ1-2; V gene: TRBV28; D gene: TRBD1; clone size: .; CDR3 length: 14; CDR3 DNA: TGTGCCAGCTATGAACAGGGGATAGACTATGGCTACACCTTC; CDR3 protein: CASYEQGIDYGYTF
J gene: TRBJ2-1; V gene: TRBV27; D gene: TRBD2; clone size: .; CDR3 length: 18; CDR3 DNA: TGTGCCAGCATCGGACTAGCGGGAGACCGGTCGAGCTACAATGAGCAGTTCTTC; CDR3 protein: CASIGLAGDRSSYNEQFF
J gene: TRBJ2-2; V gene: TRBV7-9; D gene: .; clone size: few; CDR3 length: 13; CDR3 DNA: TGTGCCAGCAGCACAAGGAACACCGGGGAGCTGTTTTTT; CDR3 protein: CASSTRNTGELFF
J gene: TRBJ1-1; V gene: TRBV29-1; D gene: .; clone size: once; CDR3 length: 13; CDR3 DNA: TGCAGCGTTCTTCGGGGGGGGTTCGCTGAAGCTTTCTTT; CDR3 protein: CSVLRGGFAEAFF
J gene: TRBJ2-2; V gene: TRBV9; D gene: .; clone size: .; CDR3 length: 16; CDR3 DNA: TGTGCCAGCAGCGTAGCCACGAAGGGGGACACCGGGGAGCTGTTTTTT; CDR3 protein: CASSVATKGDTGELFF
J gene: TRBJ1-2; V gene: TRBV7-2; D gene: .; clone size: .; CDR3 length: 13; CDR3 DNA: TGTGCCAGCAGCTTCAGGTTTAACTATGGCTACACCTTC; CDR3 protein: CASSFRFNYGYTF
J gene: TRBJ2-3; V gene: TRBV11-2; D gene: .; clone size: .; CDR3 length: 12; CDR3 DNA: TGTGCCAGCAGCAGCGGCACAGATACGCAGTATTTT; CDR3 protein: CASSSGTDTQYF
J gene: TRBJ1-2; V gene: TRBV5-8; D gene: .; clone size: .; CDR3 length: 15; CDR3 DNA: TGTGCCAGCAGCTTGGATTCCGGGGACATTTATGGCTACACCTTC; CDR3 protein: CASSLDSGDIYGYTF
J gene: TRBJ1-1; V gene: TRBV7-2; D gene: TRBD1; clone size: .; CDR3 length: 14; CDR3 DNA: TGTGCCAGCAGCTTAATAGGGGGCCAGGGTAAAGCTTTCTTT; CDR3 protein: CASSLIGGQGKAFF
J gene: TRBJ2-2; V gene: TRBV4-3; D gene: TRBD1; clone size: .; CDR3 length: 18; CDR3 DNA: TGCGCCAGCACCCGCAATATAGGGACAGGGGGAAAGACCGGGGAGCTGTTTTTT; CDR3 protein: CASTRNIGTGGKTGELFF
J gene: TRBJ2-1; V gene: TRBV5-4; D gene: TRBD2; clone size: .; CDR3 length: 15; CDR3 DNA: TGTGCCAGCAGCGACGGACTAGCGGTTTACAATGAGCAGTTCTTC; CDR3 protein: CASSDGLAVYNEQFF
J gene: TRBJ2-7; V gene: TRBV10-3; D gene: .; clone size: .; CDR3 length: 14; CDR3 DNA: TGTGCCATCGCCCAAGGCGACTACTCCTACGAGCAGTACTTC; CDR3 protein: CAIAQGDYSYEQYF
J gene: TRBJ2-3; V gene: TRBV30; D gene: TRBD2; clone size: .; CDR3 length: 19; CDR3 DNA: TGTGCCTGGAGTGTGCCCAGCGGGGGGGCCAGTGGTCTCACAGATACGCAGTATTTT; CDR3 protein: CAWSVPSGGASGLTDTQYF
J gene: TRBJ2-2; V gene: TRBV9; D gene: .; clone size: .; CDR3 length: 15; CDR3 DNA: TGTGCCAGCAGCGTAGGGCAGGCGAACACCGGGGAGCTGTTTTTT; CDR3 protein: CASSVGQANTGELFF
J gene: TRBJ1-1; V gene: TRBV28; D gene: .; clone size: .; CDR3 length: 15; CDR3 DNA: TGTGCCAGCAGTTTACGTTCGGGGTCTAGCACTGAAGCTTTCTTT; CDR3 protein: CASSLRSGSSTEAFF
J gene: TRBJ1-2; V gene: TRBV5-1; D gene: .; clone size: .; CDR3 length: 15; CDR3 DNA: TGCGCCAGCAGCTTGGCCCCCGGGGTTAACTATGGCTACACCTTC; CDR3 protein: CASSLAPGVNYGYTF
J gene: TRBJ2-7; V gene: TRBV11-2; D gene: TRBD1; clone size: .; CDR3 length: 15; CDR3 DNA: TGTGCCAGCAGTCATACAGGGGTAGTGTCCTACGAGCAGTACTTC; CDR3 protein: CASSHTGVVSYEQYF
J gene: TRBJ1-6; V gene: TRBV12-5; D gene: .; clone size: .; CDR3 length: 17; CDR3 DNA: TGTGCTAGTGGTTTGGCGCCGATGAGCTCCTATAATTCACCCCTCCACTTT; CDR3 protein: CASGLAPMSSYNSPLHF
J gene: TRBJ1-3; V gene: TRBV6-1; D gene: .; clone size: once; CDR3 length: 15; CDR3 DNA: TGTGCCAGCAGTGACCGACAGAACTCTGGAAACACCATATATTTT; CDR3 protein: CASSDRQNSGNTIYF
J gene: TRBJ1-2; V gene: TRBV6-5; D gene: TRBD1; clone size: few; CDR3 length: 12; CDR3 DNA: TGTGCCAGCAGTTACGACAGGGCAGTCTACACCTTC; CDR3 protein: CASSYDRAVYTF
J gene: TRBJ2-7; V gene: TRBV6-6; D gene: TRBD2; clone size: .; CDR3 length: 12; CDR3 DNA: TGTGCCAGCAGACCTCGGGGAGGGGAGCAGTACTTC; CDR3 protein: CASRPRGGEQYF
J gene: TRBJ2-7; V gene: TRBV5-6; D gene: .; clone size: .; CDR3 length: 14; CDR3 DNA: TGTGCCAGCAGCTTGACGCAGGGGCGGGACGAGCAGTACTTC; CDR3 protein: CASSLTQGRDEQYF
J gene: TRBJ2-1; V gene: TRBV30; D gene: TRBD2; clone size: .; CDR3 length: 13; CDR3 DNA: TGTGCCTGGTTGGGACTAGCATCCAATGAGCAGTTCTTC; CDR3 protein: CAWLGLASNEQFF